This T cell receptor (beta chain) was found in a study of blood T cell repertoires in COVID-19. Across the study: Sample material is recorded as cDNA or gDNA derived from T cells, B-cell-depleted T cells, or PBMCs.

The germline gives CDR1 LGHNT, CDR2 FRNRAP. Trimming removed 7 bases from V and 5 bases from J, with 18 bases in between. This CDR3 region has 14 residues. TCRdb keeps only in-frame clones here, not all; method: immunoSEQ multiplex PCR. The sample includes under 250,000 clones, roughly 80% of them seen just once. The source is a woman of 80 years or more with acute or convalescent COVID-19. Sequenced material: peripheral blood. The rearrangement links TRBV12-5 to TRBJ2-7, with D maybe TRBD1 (6 bases). CDR3 in amino acids: CASASGTSTHEQYF. In DNA form, the CDR3 reads TGTGCTAGTGCCTCAGGGACATCCACCCACGAGCAGTACTTC.